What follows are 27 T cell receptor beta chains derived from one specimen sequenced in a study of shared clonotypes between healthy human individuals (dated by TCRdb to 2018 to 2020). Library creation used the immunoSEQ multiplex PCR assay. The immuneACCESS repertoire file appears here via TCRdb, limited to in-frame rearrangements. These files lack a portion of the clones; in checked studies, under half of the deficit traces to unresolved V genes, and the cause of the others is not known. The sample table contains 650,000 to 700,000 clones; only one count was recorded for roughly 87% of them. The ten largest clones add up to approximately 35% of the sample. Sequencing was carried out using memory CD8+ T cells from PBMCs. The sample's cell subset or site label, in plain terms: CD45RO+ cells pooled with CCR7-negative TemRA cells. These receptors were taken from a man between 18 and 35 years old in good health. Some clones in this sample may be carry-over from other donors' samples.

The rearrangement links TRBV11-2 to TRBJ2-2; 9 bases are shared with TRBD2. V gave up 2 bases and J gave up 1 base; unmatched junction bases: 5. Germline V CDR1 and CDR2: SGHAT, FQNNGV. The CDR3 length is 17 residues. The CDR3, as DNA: TGTGCCAGCAGCTTATACCCTAGCGGGGAGAACACCGGGGAGCTGTTTTTT. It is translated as CASSLYPSGENTGELFF.

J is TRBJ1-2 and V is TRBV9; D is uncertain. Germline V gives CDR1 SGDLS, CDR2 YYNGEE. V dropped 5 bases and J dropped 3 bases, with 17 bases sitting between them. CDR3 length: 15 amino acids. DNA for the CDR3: TGTGCCAGCAGTCCCATGACACGGCCTCACTATGGCTACACCTTC. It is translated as CASSPMTRPHYGYTF.

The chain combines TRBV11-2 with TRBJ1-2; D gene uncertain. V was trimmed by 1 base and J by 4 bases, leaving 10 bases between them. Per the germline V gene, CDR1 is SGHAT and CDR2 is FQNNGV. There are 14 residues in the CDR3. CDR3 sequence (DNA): TGTGCCAGCAGCTTAGCCGGCACGGGCTATGGCTACACCTTC. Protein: CASSLAGTGYGYTF.

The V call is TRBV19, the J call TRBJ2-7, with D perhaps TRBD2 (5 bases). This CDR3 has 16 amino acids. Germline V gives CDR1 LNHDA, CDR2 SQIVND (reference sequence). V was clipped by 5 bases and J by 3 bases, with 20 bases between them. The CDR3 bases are TGTGCCAGTAGTTTGGGGAGTCGCCCCTTGTACTACGAGCAGTACTTC. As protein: CASSLGSRPLYYEQYF. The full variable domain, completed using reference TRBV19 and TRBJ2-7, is DGGITQSPKYLFRKEGQNVTLSCEQNLNHDAMYWYRQDPGQGLRLIYYSQIVNDFQKGDIAEGYSVSREKKESFPLTVTSAQKNPTAFYLCASSLGSRPLYYEQYFGPGTRLTVT.

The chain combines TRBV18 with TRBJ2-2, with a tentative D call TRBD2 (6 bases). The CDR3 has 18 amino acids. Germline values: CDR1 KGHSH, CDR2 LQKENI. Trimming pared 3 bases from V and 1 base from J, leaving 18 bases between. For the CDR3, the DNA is TGTGCCAGCTCACCCTCTGTGGAGGGGCCGAGGAACACCGGGGAGCTGTTTTTT. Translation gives CASSPSVEGPRNTGELFF.

The CDR3 sequence is CASSLPFTDTQYF. CDR3 bases: TGTGCCAGTAGTCTACCATTCACAGATACGCAGTATTTT. V is TRBV19 and J is TRBJ2-3, with no clear D. CDR3 length equals 13 residues. The V end lost 5 bases, the J end lost 2 bases, and 8 bases lay between the germline ends. CDR1 is LNHDA and CDR2 is SQIVND in the germline V gene (reference sequence). Complete variable domain (other parts from reference TRBV19 and TRBJ2-3): DGGITQSPKYLFRKEGQNVTLSCEQNLNHDAMYWYRQDPGQGLRLIYYSQIVNDFQKGDIAEGYSVSREKKESFPLTVTSAQKNPTAFYLCASSLPFTDTQYFGPGTRLTVL.

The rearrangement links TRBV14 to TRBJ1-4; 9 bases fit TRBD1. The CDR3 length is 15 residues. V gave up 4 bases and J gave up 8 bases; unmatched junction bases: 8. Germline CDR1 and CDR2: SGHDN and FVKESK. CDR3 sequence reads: CASSRPGTGSEKLFF. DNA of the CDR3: TGTGCCAGCAGCCGACCCGGGACAGGGTCCGAAAAACTGTTTTTT.

The CDR3 DNA reads as TGTGCCAGCAGTCCCAGGGGTGCTCTGGGCGAGCAGTACTTC. Translation gives CASSPRGALGEQYF. The chain joins TRBV27 to TRBJ2-7, with TRBD1 as a possible D gene (6 bases). Germline V CDR1 and CDR2: MNHEY, SMNVEV (reference sequence). V dropped 5 bases and J dropped 6 bases, with 17 bases sitting between them. This CDR3 spans 14 amino acids.

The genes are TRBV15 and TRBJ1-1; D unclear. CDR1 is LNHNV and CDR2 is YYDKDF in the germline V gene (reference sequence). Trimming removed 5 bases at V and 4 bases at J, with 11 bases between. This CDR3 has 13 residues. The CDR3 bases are TGTGCCACCAGCCGAGCCGAGGTCACTGAAGCTTTCTTT. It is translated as CATSRAEVTEAFF.

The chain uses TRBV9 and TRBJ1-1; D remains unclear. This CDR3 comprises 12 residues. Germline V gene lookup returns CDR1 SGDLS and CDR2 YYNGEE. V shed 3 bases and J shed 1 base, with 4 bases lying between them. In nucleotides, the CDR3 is TGTGCCAGCAGCGCTAAGAACACTGAAGCTTTCTTT. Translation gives CASSAKNTEAFF. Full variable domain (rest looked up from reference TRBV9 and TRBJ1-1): DSGVTQTPKHLITATGQRVTLRCSPRSGDLSVYWYQQSLDQGLQFLIQYYNGEERAKGNILERFSAQQFPDLHSELNLSSLELGDSALYFCASSAKNTEAFFGQGTRLTVV.

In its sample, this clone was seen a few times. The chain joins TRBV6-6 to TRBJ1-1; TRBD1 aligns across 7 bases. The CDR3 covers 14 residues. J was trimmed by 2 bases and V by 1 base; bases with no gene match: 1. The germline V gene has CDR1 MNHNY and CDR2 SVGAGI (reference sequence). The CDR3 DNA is TGTGCCAGCAGTTACTGGGACAGAAACACTGAAGCTTTCTTT. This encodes CASSYWDRNTEAFF.

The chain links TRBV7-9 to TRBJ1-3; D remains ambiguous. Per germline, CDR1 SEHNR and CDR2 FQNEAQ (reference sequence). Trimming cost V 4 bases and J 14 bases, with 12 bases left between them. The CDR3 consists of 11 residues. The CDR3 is CASSSNRGVYF. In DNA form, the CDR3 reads TGTGCCAGCAGCTCAAATCGGGGAGTATATTTT. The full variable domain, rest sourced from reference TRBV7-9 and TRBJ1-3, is DTGVSQNPRHKITKRGQNVTFRCDPISEHNRLYWYRQTLGQGPEFLTYFQNEAQLEKSRLLSDRFSAERPKGSFSTLEIQRTEQGDSAMYLCASSSNRGVYFGEGSWLTVV.

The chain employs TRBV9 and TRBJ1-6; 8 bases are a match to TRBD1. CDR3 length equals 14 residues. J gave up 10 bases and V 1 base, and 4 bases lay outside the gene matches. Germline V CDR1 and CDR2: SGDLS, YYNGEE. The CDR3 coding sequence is TGTGCCAGCAGCGTACGGGACAGGAACTCACCCCTCCACTTT. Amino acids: CASSVRDRNSPLHF. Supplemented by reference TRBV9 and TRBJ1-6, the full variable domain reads DSGVTQTPKHLITATGQRVTLRCSPRSGDLSVYWYQQSLDQGLQFLIQYYNGEERAKGNILERFSAQQFPDLHSELNLSSLELGDSALYFCASSVRDRNSPLHFGNGTRLTVT.

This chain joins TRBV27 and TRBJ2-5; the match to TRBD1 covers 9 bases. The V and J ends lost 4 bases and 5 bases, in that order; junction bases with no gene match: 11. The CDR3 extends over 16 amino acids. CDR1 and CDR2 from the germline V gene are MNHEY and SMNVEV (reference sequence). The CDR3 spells CASSSDIQGARETQYF. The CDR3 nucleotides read TGTGCCAGCAGTTCCGATATACAGGGGGCACGGGAGACCCAGTACTTC.

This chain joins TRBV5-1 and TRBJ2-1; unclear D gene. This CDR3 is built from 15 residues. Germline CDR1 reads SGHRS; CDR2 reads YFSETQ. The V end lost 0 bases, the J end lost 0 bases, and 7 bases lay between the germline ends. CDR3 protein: CASSLEPSSYNEQFF. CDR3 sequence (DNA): TGCGCCAGCAGCTTGGAACCGAGCTCCTACAATGAGCAGTTCTTC.

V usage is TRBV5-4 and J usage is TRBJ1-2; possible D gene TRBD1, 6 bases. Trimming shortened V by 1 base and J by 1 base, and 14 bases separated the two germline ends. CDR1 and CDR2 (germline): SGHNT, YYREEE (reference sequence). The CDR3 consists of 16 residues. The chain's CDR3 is CASSLYREYVNYGYTF. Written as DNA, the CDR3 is TGTGCCAGCAGCTTGTACAGGGAGTACGTTAACTATGGCTACACCTTC.

This chain's CDR3 is CASSYTYNEQFF. CDR3 nucleotides: TGTGCCAGCAGCTACACCTACAATGAGCAGTTCTTC. The chain links TRBV5-4 to TRBJ2-1, with D unclear. V shed 3 bases and J shed 2 bases, with 3 bases lying between them. The V gene's germline CDR1 is SGHNT and CDR2 YYREEE (reference sequence). The CDR3 loop spans 12 amino acids.

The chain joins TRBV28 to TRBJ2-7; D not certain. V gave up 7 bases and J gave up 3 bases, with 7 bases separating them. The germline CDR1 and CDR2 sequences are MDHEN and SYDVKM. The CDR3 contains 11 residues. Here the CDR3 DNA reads TGTGCCAGCACCGCCAACTACGAGCAGTACTTC. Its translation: CASTANYEQYF.

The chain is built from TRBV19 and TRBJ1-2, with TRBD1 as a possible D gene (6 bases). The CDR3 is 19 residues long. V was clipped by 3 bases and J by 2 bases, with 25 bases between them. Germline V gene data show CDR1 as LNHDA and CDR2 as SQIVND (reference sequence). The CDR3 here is CASSIPTRDKATQNYGYTF. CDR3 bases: TGTGCCAGTAGTATCCCTACCCGGGACAAGGCCACTCAAAACTATGGCTACACCTTC.

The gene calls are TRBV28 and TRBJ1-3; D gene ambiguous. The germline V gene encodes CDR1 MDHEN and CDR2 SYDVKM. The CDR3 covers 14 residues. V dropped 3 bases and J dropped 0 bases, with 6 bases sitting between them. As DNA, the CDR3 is TGTGCCAGCAGTTTGAGGCTCTCTGGAAACACCATATATTTT. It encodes CASSLRLSGNTIYF.

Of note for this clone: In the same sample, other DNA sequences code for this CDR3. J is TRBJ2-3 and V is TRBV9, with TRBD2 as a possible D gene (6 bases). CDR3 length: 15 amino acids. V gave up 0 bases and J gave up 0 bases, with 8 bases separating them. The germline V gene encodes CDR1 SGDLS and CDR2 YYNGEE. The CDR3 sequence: CASSVGAGSTDTQYF. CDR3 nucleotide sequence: TGTGCCAGCAGCGTAGGCGCGGGGAGCACAGATACGCAGTATTTT.

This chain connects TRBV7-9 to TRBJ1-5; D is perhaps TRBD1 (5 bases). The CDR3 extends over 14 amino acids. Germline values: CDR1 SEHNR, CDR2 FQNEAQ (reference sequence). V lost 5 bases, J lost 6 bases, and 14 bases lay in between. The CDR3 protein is CASSAGRAPQPQHF. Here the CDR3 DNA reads TGTGCCAGCAGCGCCGGCAGGGCTCCTCAGCCCCAGCATTTT.

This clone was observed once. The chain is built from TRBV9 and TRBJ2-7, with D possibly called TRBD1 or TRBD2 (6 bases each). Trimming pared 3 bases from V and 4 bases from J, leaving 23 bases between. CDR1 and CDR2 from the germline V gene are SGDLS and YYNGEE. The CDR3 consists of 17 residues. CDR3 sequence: CASSAPKQGLDLYEQYF. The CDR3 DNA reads TGTGCCAGCAGCGCCCCAAAACAGGGACTTGACCTGTACGAGCAGTACTTC.

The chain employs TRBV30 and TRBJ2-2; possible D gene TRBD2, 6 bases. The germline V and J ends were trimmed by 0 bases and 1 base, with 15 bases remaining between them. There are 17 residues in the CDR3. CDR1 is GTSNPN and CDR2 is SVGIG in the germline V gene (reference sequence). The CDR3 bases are TGTGCCTGGAGTGTACCGAGGCGGGGCAGGAACACCGGGGAGCTGTTTTTT. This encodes CAWSVPRRGRNTGELFF.

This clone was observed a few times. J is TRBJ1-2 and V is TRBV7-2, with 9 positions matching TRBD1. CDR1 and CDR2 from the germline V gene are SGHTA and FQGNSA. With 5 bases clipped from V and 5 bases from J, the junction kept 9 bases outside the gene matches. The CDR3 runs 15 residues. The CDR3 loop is CASSPIGTGKYGYTF. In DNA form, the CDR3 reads TGTGCCAGCAGCCCGATCGGGACAGGGAAGTATGGCTACACCTTC. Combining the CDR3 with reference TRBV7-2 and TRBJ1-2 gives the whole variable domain GAGVSQSPSNKVTEKGKDVELRCDPISGHTALYWYRQSLGQGLEFLIYFQGNSAPDKSGLPSDRFSAERTGGSVSTLTIQRTQQEDSAVYLCASSPIGTGKYGYTFGSGTRLTVV.

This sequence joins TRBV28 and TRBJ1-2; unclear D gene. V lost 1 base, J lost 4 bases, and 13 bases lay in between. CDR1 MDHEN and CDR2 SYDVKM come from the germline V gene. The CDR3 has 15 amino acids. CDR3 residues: CASSLSAASGYGYTF. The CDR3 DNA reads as TGTGCCAGCAGTTTATCTGCGGCTTCGGGCTATGGCTACACCTTC.

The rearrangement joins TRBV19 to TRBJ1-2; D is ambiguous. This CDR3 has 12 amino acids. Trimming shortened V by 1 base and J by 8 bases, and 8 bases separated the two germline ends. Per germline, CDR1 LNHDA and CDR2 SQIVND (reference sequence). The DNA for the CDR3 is TGTGCCAGTAGTATAGCTGTGTCCGGCTACACCTTC. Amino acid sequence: CASSIAVSGYTF.